Below, 6 T cell receptor beta chains from the same sample are listed, as sequenced in a study of cytomegalovirus exposure and HLA in healthy donors. The primer mix had 60 Vbeta and 13 Jbeta primers. Using immunoSEQ multiplex PCR, the repertoire was profiled, and TCRdb retains in-frame clones only, with some absent. The data contain under 130,000 clones, just under 75% of them singletons. The sequenced material came from PBMCs. The receptor source for this set is a man over 45 in good health and CMV-seropositive.

The CDR3 region is CASGFTPGEQYF. CDR3 nucleotides: TGTGCCAGTGGGTTCACCCCCGGGGAGCAGTACTTC. The chain recombines TRBV2 with TRBJ2-7; D is unresolved. The germline V gene encodes CDR1 SNHLY and CDR2 FYNNEI. Trimming stripped 9 bases from V and 7 bases from J, with 16 bases between. This CDR3 is 12 amino acids long.

This chain uses TRBV11-2 with TRBJ2-2; 9 bases line up with TRBD2. V was pared by 0 bases and J by 5 bases, with 7 bases of the junction left unmatched. CDR3 length equals 17 residues. CDR1 and CDR2 (germline): SGHAT, FQNNGV. This chain's CDR3 is CASSLDHGSGRTGELFF. CDR3 nucleotide sequence: TGTGCCAGCAGCTTAGATCACGGTAGCGGGAGAACCGGGGAGCTGTTTTTT.

The chain carries TRBV5-4 and TRBJ2-5, with D maybe TRBD1 (5 bases). The CDR3 is 13 residues long. V lost 4 bases, J lost 5 bases, and 12 bases lay in between. Germline V CDR1 and CDR2: SGHNT, YYREEE (reference sequence). CDR3 protein: CASSQGPGETQYF. The CDR3 DNA follows: TGTGCCAGCAGCCAGGGCCCCGGGGAGACCCAGTACTTC.

J is TRBJ2-3 and V is TRBV18; D uncertain. Between the trimmed V and J ends, which lost 1 base and 6 bases, there was a span of 14 bases. Germline V gene lookup returns CDR1 KGHSH and CDR2 LQKENI. This CDR3 comprises 15 residues. CDR3 sequence reads: CASSPQGGSRDTQYF. The CDR3 DNA is TGTGCCAGCTCACCACAAGGCGGTAGTAGGGATACGCAGTATTTT. Combining the CDR3 with reference TRBV18 and TRBJ2-3 gives the whole variable domain NAGVMQNPRHLVRRRGQEARLRCSPMKGHSHVYWYRQLPEEGLKFMVYLQKENIIDESGMPKERFSAEFPKEGPSILRIQQVVRGDSAAYFCASSPQGGSRDTQYFGPGTRLTVL.

V gene TRBV5-1 combines with J gene TRBJ2-7, with 8 bases lining up with TRBD2. This CDR3 comprises 15 residues. V lost 4 bases, J lost 0 bases, and 6 bases stayed unmatched. Germline V gene lookup returns CDR1 SGHRS and CDR2 YFSETQ. CDR3 region: CASSTSGLSSYEQYF. CDR3 DNA: TGCGCCAGCAGCACTAGCGGACTGAGCTCCTACGAGCAGTACTTC.

This chain joins TRBV4-2 and TRBJ2-7; tentative D call: TRBD1 (7 bases). This CDR3 contains 15 residues. Per germline, CDR1 LGHNA and CDR2 YNFKEQ. V was cut by 2 bases and J by 7 bases, with 18 bases left in between. The CDR3 DNA reads as TGTGCCAGCAGCCAAATACCTGGACAGGCGGGGGAGCAGTACTTC. Its translation is CASSQIPGQAGEQYF.